The T cell receptor (beta chain) under discussion was sequenced for a study of OX40 agonist ivuxolimab in advanced cancers. Study background: It was ivuxolimab, an agonistic anti-OX40 (CD134) antibody, that patients were treated with. Patients received intravenous ivuxolimab every 2 weeks at 0.01 to 10 mg/kg.

This CDR3 is 12 amino acids long. The V gene's germline CDR1 is SGHRS and CDR2 YFSETQ. Study observations and caveats: Researchers did not establish what antigens the expanded peripheral T cells target.

Assay: immunoSEQ multiplex PCR; the TCRdb copy retains only in-frame clones and omits some. The sample contains some 19,000 clones, approximately 91% of which appear only once. On this clone itself: Its target is unknown. A junction boundary mismatches the germline segment, possibly from a read error.

Peripheral blood came from all dose cohorts at three timepoints. The sequencing here drew on CD4+ or CD8+ T cells sorted from blood, taken in a trial of the OX40 agonist ivuxolimab. V is TRBV5-1 and J is TRBJ2-2, with D hard to call. This TCR came from an adult with an advanced solid tumor such as melanoma, head and neck, liver or kidney cancer. The CDR3 region has the DNA TGCGTCAGCAGTTGGGGCACCGGGGAGCTGTTTTTT. Amino acids: CVSSWGTGELFF.